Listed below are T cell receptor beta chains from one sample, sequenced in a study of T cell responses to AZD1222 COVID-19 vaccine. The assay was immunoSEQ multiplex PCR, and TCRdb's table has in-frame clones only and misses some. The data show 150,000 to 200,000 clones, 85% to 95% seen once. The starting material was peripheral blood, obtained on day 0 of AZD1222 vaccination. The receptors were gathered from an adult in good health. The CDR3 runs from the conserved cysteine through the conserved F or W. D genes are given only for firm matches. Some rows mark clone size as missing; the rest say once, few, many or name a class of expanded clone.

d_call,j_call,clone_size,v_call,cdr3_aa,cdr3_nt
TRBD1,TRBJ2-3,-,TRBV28,CASSPSEYRGDTQYF,TGTGCCAGCAGCCCCTCGGAATACAGGGGAGATACGCAGTATTTT
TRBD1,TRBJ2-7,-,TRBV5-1,CASSLDGQGREQYF,TGCGCCAGCAGCCTGGATGGACAGGGTCGCGAGCAGTACTTC
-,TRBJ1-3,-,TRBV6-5,CASSSQGGPGNTIYF,TGTGCCAGCAGTTCCCAGGGTGGACCTGGAAACACCATATATTTT
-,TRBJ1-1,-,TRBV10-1,CASSVLRTVNVVNTEAFF,TGCGCCAGCAGTGTCCTGAGAACAGTTAATGTTGTGAACACTGAAGCTTTCTTT
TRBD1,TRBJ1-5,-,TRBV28,CASRTRRGRENNQPQHF,TGTGCCAGCAGGACTCGGAGGGGGCGCGAGAACAATCAGCCCCAGCATTTT
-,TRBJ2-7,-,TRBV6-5,CASSSGPSSYEQYF,TGTGCCAGCAGCTCAGGTCCGAGCTCCTACGAGCAGTACTTC
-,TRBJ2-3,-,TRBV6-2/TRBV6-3,CASSRAGRPDTQYF,TGTGCCAGCAGTCGGGCGGGTCGGCCAGATACGCAGTATTTT
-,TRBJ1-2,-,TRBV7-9,CASSHPGGQYGYTF,TGTGCCAGCAGCCACCCGGGAGGTCAATATGGCTACACCTTC
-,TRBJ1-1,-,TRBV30,CAWSGKDFATEAFF,TGTGCCTGGAGTGGTAAGGATTTTGCCACTGAAGCTTTCTTT
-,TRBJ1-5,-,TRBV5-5,CASSPAGVQPQHF,TGTGCCAGCAGCCCGGCGGGGGTTCAGCCCCAGCATTTT
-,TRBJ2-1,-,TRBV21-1,CASSKAVGGPNNEQFF,TGTGCCAGCAGCAAAGCGGTGGGAGGGCCTAACAATGAGCAGTTCTTC
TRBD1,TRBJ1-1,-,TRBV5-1,CASSGSGQVATEAFF,TGCGCCAGCAGCGGCTCAGGACAGGTGGCCACTGAAGCTTTCTTT
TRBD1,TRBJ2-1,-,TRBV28,CASSRGQGSYNEQFF,TGTGCCAGCAGCCGGGGACAGGGCTCCTACAATGAGCAGTTCTTC
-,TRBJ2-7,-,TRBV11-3,CASSPAGGEQYF,TGTGCCAGCAGCCCAGCTGGTGGCGAGCAGTACTTC
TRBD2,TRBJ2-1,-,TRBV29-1,CSVNTGTSEYNEQFF,TGCAGCGTCAACACCGGGACTAGCGAATACAATGAGCAGTTCTTC
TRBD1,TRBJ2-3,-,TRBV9,CASSVGTGGSDTQYF,TGTGCCAGCAGCGTAGGGACAGGTGGTAGTGATACGCAGTATTTT
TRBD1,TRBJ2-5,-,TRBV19,CASRDRGLGTQYF,TGTGCCAGTAGGGACAGGGGGCTAGGGACCCAGTACTTC
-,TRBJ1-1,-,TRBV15,CATGRDMNTEAFF,TGTGCCACTGGACGGGACATGAACACTGAAGCTTTCTTT
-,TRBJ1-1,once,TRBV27,CASSQTVYTEAFF,TGTGCCAGCAGTCAGACAGTTTACACTGAAGCTTTCTTT
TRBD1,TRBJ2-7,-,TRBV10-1,CASSEGQVYEQYF,TGCGCCAGCAGTGAGGGACAGGTCTACGAGCAGTACTTC
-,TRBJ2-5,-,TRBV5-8,CASSKRFQETQYF,TGTGCCAGCAGCAAGCGGTTCCAAGAGACCCAGTACTTC
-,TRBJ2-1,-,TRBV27,CASSLVGSPFSEQFF,TGTGCCAGCAGTTTGGTCGGGAGCCCATTTTCCGAGCAGTTCTTC
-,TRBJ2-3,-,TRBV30,CAWRRDTQYF,TGTGCCTGGAGACGAGATACGCAGTATTTT
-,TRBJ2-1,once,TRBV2,CASSEPGSNEQFF,TGTGCCAGCAGTGAGCCAGGGAGCAATGAGCAGTTCTTC
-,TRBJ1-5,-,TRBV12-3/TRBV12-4,CASGEGSPQHF,TGTGCCAGCGGAGAGGGAAGTCCCCAGCATTTT
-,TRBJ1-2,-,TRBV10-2,CASSVAPGGDHNYGYTF,TGCGCCAGCAGCGTGGCCCCCGGCGGGGACCATAACTATGGCTACACCTTC
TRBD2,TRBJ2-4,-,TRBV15,CATSRGEGLPSDIQYF,TGTGCCACCAGCAGAGGGGAGGGACTCCCTTCGGACATTCAGTACTTC
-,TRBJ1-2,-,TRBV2,CASSEHGGGYTF,TGTGCCAGCAGTGAGCATGGGGGAGGCTACACCTTC
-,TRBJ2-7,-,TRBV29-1,CSAEGVTYEQYF,TGCAGCGCCGAGGGGGTTACCTACGAGCAGTACTTC
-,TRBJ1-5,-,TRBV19,CASSSPGDPSQPQHF,TGTGCCAGTAGCTCACCAGGGGACCCCTCTCAGCCCCAGCATTTT
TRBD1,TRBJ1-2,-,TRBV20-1,CSASPPPGQGYNYGYTF,TGCAGTGCTAGTCCCCCACCCGGACAGGGGTACAACTATGGCTACACCTTC
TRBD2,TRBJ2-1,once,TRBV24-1,CATQTSGRYEQFF,TGTGCCACGCAGACTAGCGGGAGATATGAGCAGTTCTTC
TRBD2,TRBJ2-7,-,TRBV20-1,CSASNPRGGNYEQYF,TGCAGTGCTAGTAATCCCCGGGGGGGTAATTACGAGCAGTACTTC
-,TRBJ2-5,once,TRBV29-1,CSVGREETQYF,TGCAGCGTTGGGCGGGAAGAGACCCAGTACTTC
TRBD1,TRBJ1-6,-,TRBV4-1,CASSRDRDSPLHF,TGCGCCAGCAGCCGGGACAGGGACTCACCCCTCCACTTT
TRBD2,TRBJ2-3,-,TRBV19,CASRLTSGSTDTQYF,TGTGCCAGTAGGCTGACTAGCGGGAGTACAGATACGCAGTATTTT
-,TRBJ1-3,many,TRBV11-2,CASSSVLSGNTIYF,TGTGCCAGCAGTTCCGTGCTCTCTGGAAACACCATATATTTT
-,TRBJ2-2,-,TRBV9,CASSVLARTPLGTGELFF,TGTGCCAGCAGCGTCCTGGCCAGAACCCCCTTGGGTACCGGGGAGCTGTTTTTT
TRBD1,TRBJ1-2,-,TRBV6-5,CASRVSGTANYGYTF,TGTGCCAGCAGAGTTTCCGGGACAGCTAACTATGGCTACACCTTC
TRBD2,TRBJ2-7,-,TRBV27,CASSTSGTRVRNEQYF,TGTGCCAGCAGTACCTCCGGGACTAGGGTTAGGAACGAGCAGTACTTC
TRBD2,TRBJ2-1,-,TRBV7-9,CASRKEASGHEQFF,TGTGCCAGCCGAAAAGAGGCTAGCGGGCATGAGCAGTTCTTC
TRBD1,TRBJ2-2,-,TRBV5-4,CASSLEGTGVGELFF,TGTGCCAGCAGCTTGGAAGGGACAGGGGTCGGGGAGCTGTTTTTT
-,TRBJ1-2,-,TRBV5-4,CASSLVANYGYTF,TGTGCCAGCAGCTTGGTAGCTAACTATGGCTACACCTTC
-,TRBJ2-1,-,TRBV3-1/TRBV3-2,CASSQAWAAEGYEQFF,TGTGCCAGCAGCCAAGCCTGGGCTGCCGAGGGCTATGAGCAGTTCTTC
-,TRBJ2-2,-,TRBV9,CASSVELLARNTGELFF,TGTGCCAGCAGCGTAGAATTGCTAGCGCGCAACACCGGGGAGCTGTTTTTT
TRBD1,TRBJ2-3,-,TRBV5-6,CASSAGTGVGGTQYF,TGTGCCAGCAGCGCCGGGACAGGGGTTGGGGGTACGCAGTATTTT
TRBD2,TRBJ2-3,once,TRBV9,CASRERDSTDTQYF,TGTGCCAGCAGAGAGCGGGACAGCACAGATACGCAGTATTTT
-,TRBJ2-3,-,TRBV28,CASSLSQGTRTDTQYF,TGTGCCAGCAGTTTATCACAGGGGACTCGCACAGATACGCAGTATTTT
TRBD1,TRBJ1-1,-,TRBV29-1,CSDRDRGSQNTEAFF,TGCAGCGACAGGGACAGGGGGAGTCAGAACACTGAAGCTTTCTTT
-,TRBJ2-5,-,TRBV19,CASSDREERGETQYF,TGTGCCAGTAGTGACCGGGAAGAGAGGGGAGAGACCCAGTACTTC
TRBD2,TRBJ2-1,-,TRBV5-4,CASSLGASGAGDEQFF,TGTGCCAGCAGCTTGGGGGCTAGCGGGGCGGGAGATGAGCAGTTCTTC
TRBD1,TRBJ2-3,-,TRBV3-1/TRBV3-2,CASSQPTGAGDTQYF,TGTGCCAGCAGCCAGCCGACAGGGGCAGGAGATACGCAGTATTTT
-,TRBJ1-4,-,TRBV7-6,CASSLARGSRSTNEKLFF,TGTGCCAGCAGCTTAGCTAGAGGGTCCCGGTCAACTAATGAAAAACTGTTTTTT
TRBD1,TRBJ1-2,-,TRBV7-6,CASSPKLTGGFNGYTF,TGTGCCAGCAGCCCAAAACTTACAGGGGGCTTCAATGGCTACACCTTC
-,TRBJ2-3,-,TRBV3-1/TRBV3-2,CASSQAFTDTQYF,TGTGCCAGCAGCCAAGCCTTTACAGATACGCAGTATTTT
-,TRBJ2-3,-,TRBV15,CATSSSGGAQDTQYF,TGTGCCACCAGCAGTTCTGGGGGAGCTCAAGATACGCAGTATTTT